This T cell receptor (beta chain) was sequenced during a study of blood T cell repertoires in COVID-19. For the study at large: COVID-19 samples collected from the United States, Italy and Spain covered acute and convalescent phases. Sample material is recorded as cDNA or gDNA derived from T cells, B-cell-depleted T cells, or PBMCs.

Assay: immunoSEQ multiplex PCR; the TCRdb copy retains only in-frame clones and omits some. The sample records roughly 350,000 clones, about 90% being singletons. This CDR3 is 15 amino acids long. Trimming left V 2 bases short and J 4 bases short, with 11 bases between. From germline, CDR1 is SGHVS and CDR2 FNYEAQ. This TCR was recovered from a woman aged 25 to 39 with COVID-19, enrolled during active disease. The sample comprised peripheral blood. The V call is TRBV7-6, the J call TRBJ2-2, with D possibly being TRBD1 (5 bases). Written as DNA, the CDR3 is TGTGCCAGCAGCTTAAAGGGGCGAGTCACCGGGGAGCTGTTTTTT. It is translated as CASSLKGRVTGELFF.